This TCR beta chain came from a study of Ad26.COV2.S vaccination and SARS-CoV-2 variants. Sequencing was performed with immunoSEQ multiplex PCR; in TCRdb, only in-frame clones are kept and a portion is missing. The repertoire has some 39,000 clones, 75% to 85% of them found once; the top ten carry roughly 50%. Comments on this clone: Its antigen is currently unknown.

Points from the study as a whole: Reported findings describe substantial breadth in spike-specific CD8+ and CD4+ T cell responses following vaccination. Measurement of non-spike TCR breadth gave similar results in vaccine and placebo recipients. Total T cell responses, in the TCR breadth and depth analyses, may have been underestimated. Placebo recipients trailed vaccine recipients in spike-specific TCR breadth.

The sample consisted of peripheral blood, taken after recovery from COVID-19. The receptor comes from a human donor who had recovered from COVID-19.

CDR3 region: CASSYAPQNTEAFF. DNA of the CDR3: TGTGCCAGCAGTTACGCCCCCCAGAACACTGAAGCTTTCTTT. The chain links TRBV6-5 to TRBJ1-1, with unresolved D. This CDR3 is 14 amino acids long. With 2 bases removed from V and 1 base from J, the gap between germline ends came to 8 bases. Germline V gene lookup returns CDR1 MNHEY and CDR2 SVGAGI.